This T cell receptor beta chain comes out of a study of cytomegalovirus exposure and HLA in healthy donors. Trimming shortened V by 8 bases and J by 10 bases, and 6 bases separated the two germline ends. The length of the CDR3 is 9 residues. Germline V gene sequence: CDR1 MNHNY, CDR2 SVGAGI (reference sequence). Sequenced by immunoSEQ multiplex PCR; TCRdb stores in-frame clones only, minus some. The sample has 130,000 or so clones, 80% to 90% seen once. This TCR was sampled from a woman younger than 35 in good health and CMV-seronegative. The sequencing input was PBMCs. The chain carries TRBV6-6 and TRBJ2-1, with TRBD2 as a possible D gene (5 bases). The CDR3 reads CASGGEQFF. The CDR3 DNA reads TGTGCCAGCGGAGGAGAGCAGTTCTTC.